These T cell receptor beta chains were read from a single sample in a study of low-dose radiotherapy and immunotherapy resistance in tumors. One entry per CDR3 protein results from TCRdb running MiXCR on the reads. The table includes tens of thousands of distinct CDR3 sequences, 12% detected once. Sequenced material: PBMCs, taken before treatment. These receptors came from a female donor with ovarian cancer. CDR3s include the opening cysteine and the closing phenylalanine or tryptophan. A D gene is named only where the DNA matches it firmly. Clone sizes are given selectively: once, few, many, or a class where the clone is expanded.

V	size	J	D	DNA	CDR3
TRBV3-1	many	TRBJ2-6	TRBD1	TGTGCCAGCAGCTGGACAGGGGGCGCTGGGGCCAACGTCCTGACTTTC	CASSWTGGAGANVLTF
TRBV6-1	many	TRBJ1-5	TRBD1	TGTGCCAGCACCTCTTGGGACAGGGGAAGAGGGCAGCCCCAGCATTTT	CASTSWDRGRGQPQHF
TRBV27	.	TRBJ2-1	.	TGTGCCAGCAGTTTTTTTTTTTATAAGGGGCCCAATGAGCAGTTCTTC	CASSFFFYKGPNEQFF
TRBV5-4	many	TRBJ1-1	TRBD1	TGTGCCAGCAGCCGCAAACAGGGGTCGACTGAAGCTTTCTTT	CASSRKQGSTEAFF
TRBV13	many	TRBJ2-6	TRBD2	TGTGCCAGCAGCTCCTTTAGCGGGAGGACTTCTGGGGCCAACGTCCTGACTTTC	CASSSFSGRTSGANVLTF
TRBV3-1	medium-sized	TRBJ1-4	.	TGTGCCAGCAGCCAAGGACAGTTCGACCATCTGTTTTTT	CASSQGQFDHLFF
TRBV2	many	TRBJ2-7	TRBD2	TGTGCCAGCAGAGTAGCGGGGGGCGGCGAGCAGTACTTC	CASRVAGGGEQYF
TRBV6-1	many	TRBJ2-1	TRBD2	TGTGCCAGCAGTGAATCACTAGCGGGGCTATACAATGAGCAGTTCTTC	CASSESLAGLYNEQFF
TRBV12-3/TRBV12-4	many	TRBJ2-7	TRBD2	TGTGCCAGCAGTTTCGTGGGACTAGGCAGCGACGAGCAGTACTTC	CASSFVGLGSDEQYF
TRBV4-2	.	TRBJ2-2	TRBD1	TGTGCCAGCAGCCAAGCAGGGGGCAGTTTCACCGGGGAGCTGTTTTTT	CASSQAGGSFTGELFF
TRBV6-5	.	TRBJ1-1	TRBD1	TGTGCCAGCAGTCCACAGGGGGCAGGAGCGGACACTGAAGCTTTCTTT	CASSPQGAGADTEAFF
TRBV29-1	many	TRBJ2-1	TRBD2	TGCAGCGCCGGCACTAGCGGAGGGGGCAATGAGCAGTTCTTC	CSAGTSGGGNEQFF
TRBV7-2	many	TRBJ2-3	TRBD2	TGTGCCAGCAGCCCAGGACTAGCGGGGAGCACAGATACGCAGTATTTT	CASSPGLAGSTDTQYF
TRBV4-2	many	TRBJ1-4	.	TGTGCCAGCCGAGTTCCAGGCGCAGGGAAACTGTTTTTT	CASRVPGAGKLFF
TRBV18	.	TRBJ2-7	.	TGTGCCAGCTCACCCAGCGGAGACTACGAGCAGTACTTC	CASSPSGDYEQYF
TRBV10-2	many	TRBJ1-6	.	TGCGCCAGCAGTGAACAGGGCGGCGGGTCACCCCTCCACTTT	CASSEQGGGSPLHF
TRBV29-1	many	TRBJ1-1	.	TGCAGCGTTGAAGATGTCCTGAGCGGAGGGGCTTTCTTT	CSVEDVLSGGAFF
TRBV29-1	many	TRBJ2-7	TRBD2	TGCAGCGTCGCTACTAGCGGGAGTTACGAGCAGTACTTC	CSVATSGSYEQYF
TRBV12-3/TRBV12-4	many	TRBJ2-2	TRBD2	TGTGCCAGCAGTTTAGACCTAGCGGGGGCCACCGGGGAGCTGTTTTTT	CASSLDLAGATGELFF
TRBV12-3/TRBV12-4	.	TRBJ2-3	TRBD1	TGTGCCAGCAGTTTCGGACAGGGGGCAGATACGCAGTATTTT	CASSFGQGADTQYF
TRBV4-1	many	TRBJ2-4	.	TGCGCCAGCAGCCAAGATAGGGTACCGGCCGAGGGGGCCAAAAACATTCAGTACTTC	CASSQDRVPAEGAKNIQYF
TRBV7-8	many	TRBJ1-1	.	TGTGCCAGCAGCCCGAACATGAACACTGAAGCTTTCTTT	CASSPNMNTEAFF
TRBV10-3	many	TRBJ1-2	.	TGTGCCATCGGGGATTCGAGGGGGGTTGAAGGCTACACCTTC	CAIGDSRGVEGYTF
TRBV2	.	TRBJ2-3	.	TGTGCCATGCACCGGGACACGTATAGCACAGATACGCAGTATTTT	CAMHRDTYSTDTQYF
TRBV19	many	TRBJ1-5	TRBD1	TGTGCCAGTAGTATAAGGGACAGGGAGTGGATTCAGCCCCAGCATTTT	CASSIRDREWIQPQHF
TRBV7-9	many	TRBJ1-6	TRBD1	TGTGCCAGCAGCTCCCGGGACAGGGGCCATTCACCCCTCCACTTT	CASSSRDRGHSPLHF
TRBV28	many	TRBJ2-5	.	TGTGCCAGCAGTACCAGGCAGGCCTACCAAGAGACCCAGTACTTC	CASSTRQAYQETQYF
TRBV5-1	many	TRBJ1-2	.	TGCGCCAGCAGCTTGACCCCGGGCAGCTCTCGCTACACCTTC	CASSLTPGSSRYTF
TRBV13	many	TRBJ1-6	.	TGTGCCAGCAGCTTATCGGCAAGGGCGAATTCACCCCTCCACTTT	CASSLSARANSPLHF
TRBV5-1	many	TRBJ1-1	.	TGCGCCAGCAGACTTCGGGATGAAGCTTTCTTT	CASRLRDEAFF
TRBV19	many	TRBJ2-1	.	TGTGCCAGTAATTTTCCGGGCGACCACAATGAGCAGTTCTTC	CASNFPGDHNEQFF
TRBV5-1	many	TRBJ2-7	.	TGTGCCAGCAGCCTTGAGTCCTACGAGCAGTACTTC	CASSLESYEQYF
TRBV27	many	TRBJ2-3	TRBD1	TGTGCCAGCCGATCACCGTCAAGGACAGGGAGCACAGATACGCAGTATTTT	CASRSPSRTGSTDTQYF
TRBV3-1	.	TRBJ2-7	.	TGTGCCAGCAGCCCCCGGGGCTTGGTCCACGAGCAGTACTTC	CASSPRGLVHEQYF
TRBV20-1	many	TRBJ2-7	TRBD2	TGCAGTGCTAGAGACGCCGGCCGTAGCGGGAGGGTTTCCTACGAGCAGTACTTC	CSARDAGRSGRVSYEQYF
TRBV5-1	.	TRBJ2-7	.	TGCGCCAGCAGCGCCGACCCTAGCTCCTACGAGCAGTACTTC	CASSADPSSYEQYF
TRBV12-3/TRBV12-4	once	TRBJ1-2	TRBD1	TGTGCCAGCAGTTTAGGCACCGGGACAGGGCTCTATGGCTACACCTTC	CASSLGTGTGLYGYTF
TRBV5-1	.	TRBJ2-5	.	TGCGCCAGCAGCACCACGATGGAGACCCAGTACTTC	CASSTTMETQYF
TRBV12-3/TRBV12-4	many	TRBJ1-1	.	TGTGCCACACGACCAGACACTGAAGCTTTCTTT	CATRPDTEAFF
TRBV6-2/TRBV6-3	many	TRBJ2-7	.	TGTGCCAGCAGTGAGGTGGGCGGCGGATTTTACGAGCAGTACTTC	CASSEVGGGFYEQYF
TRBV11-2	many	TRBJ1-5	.	TGTGCCAGCAGCTTAGATCATCGAGGTCAGCCCCAGCATTTT	CASSLDHRGQPQHF
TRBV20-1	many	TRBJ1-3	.	TGCAGTGCTCACCCAGGGGCTGGAAACACCATATATTTT	CSAHPGAGNTIYF
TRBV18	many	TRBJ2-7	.	TGTGCCAGCTCAACGACAGGCAAGAGCTCCTACGAGCAGTACTTC	CASSTTGKSSYEQYF